The clone carrying this T cell receptor (beta chain) was counted a few times. Orbital computed tomography, thyroid ultrasound, serum thyroxine and TRAb, and clinical symptoms together informed the diagnoses. The sample is drawn from a study of T cells in Graves' hyperthyroidism and ophthalmopathy. The CDR3 regions of TCR beta were amplified from RNA transcripts. First-round RT-PCR targeting the TCR CDR3 was performed with the HTBI primer set. TCRdb re-called the multiplex PCR reads through MiXCR, storing one row per CDR3 protein. Of fewer than 750,000 distinct CDR3 sequences in the sample, under 60% were seen once. This CDR3 spans 13 amino acids. Germline CDR1 and CDR2: SEHNR and FQNEAQ (reference sequence). With 6 bases removed from V and 5 bases from J, the gap between germline ends came to 11 bases.

Sequenced: peripheral blood or thyroid tissue (not recorded which). The receptor was isolated from a woman aged 18-35 years with Graves' hyperthyroidism. The rearrangement joins TRBV7-9 to TRBJ2-1, with D hard to call. The CDR3 nucleotides are TGTGCCAGCAGACCCGGACCAGACAATGAGCAGTTCTTC. It specifies CASRPGPDNEQFF.